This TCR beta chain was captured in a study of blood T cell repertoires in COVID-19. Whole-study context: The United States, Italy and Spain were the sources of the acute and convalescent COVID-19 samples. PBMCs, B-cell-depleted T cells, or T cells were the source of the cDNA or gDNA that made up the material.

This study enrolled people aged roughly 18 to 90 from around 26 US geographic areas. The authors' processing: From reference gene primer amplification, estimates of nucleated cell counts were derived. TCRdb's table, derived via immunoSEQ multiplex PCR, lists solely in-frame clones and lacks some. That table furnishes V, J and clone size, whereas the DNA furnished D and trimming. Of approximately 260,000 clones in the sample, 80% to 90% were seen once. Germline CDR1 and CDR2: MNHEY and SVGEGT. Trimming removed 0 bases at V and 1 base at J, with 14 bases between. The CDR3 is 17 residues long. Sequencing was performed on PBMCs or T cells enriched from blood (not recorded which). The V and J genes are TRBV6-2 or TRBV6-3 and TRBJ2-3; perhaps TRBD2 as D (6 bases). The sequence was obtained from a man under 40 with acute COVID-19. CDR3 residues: CASSYSVREGGTDTQYF. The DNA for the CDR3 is TGTGCCAGCAGTTACTCGGTGCGGGAAGGCGGCACAGATACGCAGTATTTT.